This T cell receptor (beta chain) was retrieved from a study of shared clonotypes between healthy human individuals. General observations from the study: Generation probabilities were higher for clonotypes shared across all four sorted-subset donors than for unshared ones.

Assay: immunoSEQ multiplex PCR; the TCRdb copy retains only in-frame clones and omits some. This table holds roughly 2,500,000 clones, 93% found once. The ends were cut back, 8 bases at V and 0 bases at J, with 14 bases in the middle. This CDR3 comprises 14 residues. Germline V gives CDR1 MNHNS, CDR2 SASEGT. In the case of this clone: The antigen is not known.

This TCR came from a man aged 18 to 30 in good health. Some clones in this sample may be carry-over from other donors' samples. The chain carries TRBV6-1 and TRBJ2-7, with a weak D call TRBD2 (6 bases). Material for sequencing was naive CD4+ T cells from PBMCs. Subset noted: CD45RA+ positively selected. This CDR3 reads CASGRDWGSYEQYF. The CDR3 coding sequence is TGTGCCAGCGGCAGGGACTGGGGCTCCTACGAGCAGTACTTC.